This T cell receptor (beta chain) came from a study of T cells in Graves' hyperthyroidism and ophthalmopathy. Not enrolled were patients with uncontrolled infection, other autoimmune disease, pregnancy or lactation. CDR3 length: 11 amino acids. Germline V lookup: CDR1 MGHRA, CDR2 YSYEKL. V lost 0 bases, J lost 8 bases, and 2 bases lay in between. Researchers took RNA transcripts and amplified the TCR beta CDR3 regions from them. When the TCR CDR3 underwent first-round RT-PCR, the HTBI primer set was used. Each CDR3 protein is one row after TCRdb ran MiXCR on the multiplex PCR reads. The data contain about 590,000 distinct CDR3 sequences, around a sixth of them singletons.

Sequenced material: blood. The J gene is TRBJ2-1, the V gene TRBV4-1; D unresolved. This receptor was obtained from a woman aged 25 to 39 with Graves' hyperthyroidism. This CDR3 is CASSQEHEQFF. In DNA, the CDR3 is TGCGCCAGCAGCCAAGAGCATGAGCAGTTCTTC.